The source of this T cell receptor beta chain is a study of molecular identifiers for immune sequencing clone quantification. Whole-study findings and limits: Shared barcodes on identical TCR molecules could underestimate the sizes of highly expanded clones. Clones carrying above 20 RNA copies accounted for over 99% of effector molecules, under 1% in naive cells. Spiked TCR RNA from one Jurkat cell reportedly showed up when mixed among some 1 million naive cells.

Using its own MiXCR run on the PCR reads, TCRdb lists one record per CDR3 protein. This table has some 88,000 distinct CDR3 sequences, roughly a fifth appearing once. This CDR3 has 13 residues. Germline CDR1 and CDR2: MDHEN and SYDVKM. V was clipped by 5 bases and J by 7 bases, with 14 bases between them. Comment on this clonotype: Its target is unknown. Possible read error: a much larger clone is one base away.

This receptor was taken from a human donor in good health. Some libraries in this study had Jurkat cell RNA spiked in. The rearrangement uses TRBV28 and TRBJ2-5; possibly TRBD2 for D (5 bases). The sample was naive CD8+ T cells from blood, with Jurkat cell RNA spiked in. Documented subset: FACS-sorted CD8+CD4-CCR7+CD45RA+ naive T cells. The DNA for the CDR3 is TGTGCCAGCAGTCCCGAGCGGTCCGGGACCCAGTACTTC. Translating it yields CASSPERSGTQYF.